These 11 T cell receptor beta chains came from one sample sequenced in a study of blood T cell repertoires in COVID-19. Only in-frame clones appear in the TCRdb table, and some are missing; sequencing was by immunoSEQ multiplex PCR. The repertoire holds roughly 400,000 clones, over 75% seen once, with about 1.4% in the top ten. Material for sequencing was PBMCs or T cells enriched from blood (not recorded which). Every receptor here comes from a woman aged 18-30 years who had been exposed to COVID-19.

This clone appeared a single time. This chain links TRBV15 with TRBJ2-7, with 8 bases matching TRBD2. J gave up 3 bases and V 8 bases, and 6 bases lay outside the gene matches. There are 13 residues in the CDR3. Germline CDR1 LNHNV, CDR2 YYDKDF (reference sequence). The CDR3 DNA sequence: TGTGCCACCGGCGATAGCGGGAACTACGAGCAGTACTTC. Its translation: CATGDSGNYEQYF.

This clone was seen a single time. The gene calls are TRBV10-3 and TRBJ2-7; 11 bases are a match to TRBD2. Germline lookup yields CDR1 ENHRY and CDR2 SYGVKD. J was trimmed by 6 bases and V by 0 bases; bases with no gene match: 4. CDR3 size: 15 residues. DNA for the CDR3: TGTGCCATCAGTGAGTCTACTAGCGGGAGATTCGAGCAGTACTTC. Its protein is CAISESTSGRFEQYF.

The chain has TRBV18 and TRBJ2-1; 14 bases are a match to TRBD2. Germline lookup yields CDR1 KGHSH and CDR2 LQKENI. The J segment lost 7 bases and the V segment lost 7 bases, leaving 9 bases of the junction unmatched. The CDR3 contains 16 residues. The CDR3 region has the DNA TGTGCCAGCTTTCCTTGGGGACTAGCGGGGGTGAATGAGCAGTTCTTC. Translation: CASFPWGLAGVNEQFF.

The chain links TRBV6-1 to TRBJ2-1; TRBD2 agrees at 8 bases. The CDR3 sequence is 17 residues long. The V gene's germline CDR1 is MNHNS and CDR2 SASEGT. The J segment lost 2 bases and the V segment lost 1 base, leaving 7 bases of the junction unmatched. The CDR3 nucleotides read TGTGCCAGCAGTGAAGATGTGCGAGCGGGAGCCTACAATGAGCAGTTCTTC. Translation: CASSEDVRAGAYNEQFF.

The chain combines TRBV28 with TRBJ1-2, with D perhaps TRBD1 (6 bases). In germline, CDR1 is MDHEN, CDR2 SYDVKM. The CDR3 is 16 amino acids. V was pared by 3 bases and J by 2 bases, with 16 bases between. This CDR3 reads CASSFQGAGVNYGYTF. The CDR3 nucleotides are TGTGCCAGCAGTTTTCAGGGCGCAGGGGTAAACTATGGCTACACCTTC.

This chain joins TRBV24-1 and TRBJ2-7; D may be TRBD2 (5 bases). Per the germline V gene, CDR1 is KGHDR and CDR2 is SFDVKD. V gave up 2 bases and J gave up 5 bases, with 24 bases separating them. The CDR3 extends over 18 amino acids. CDR3 loop: CATSDCITPGSCAHEQYF. The CDR3 region has the DNA TGTGCCACCAGTGATTGTATTACACCGGGGAGCTGTGCCCACGAGCAGTACTTC.

The rearrangement joins TRBV19 to TRBJ2-7, with 11 bases that match TRBD1. The junction had 7 bases not matched to a gene; V was cut back by 4 bases and J by 5 bases. Germline V CDR1 and CDR2: LNHDA, SQIVND (reference sequence). This CDR3 is built from 15 residues. CDR3 protein: CASSSRTGGDDEQYF. CDR3 DNA sequence: TGTGCCAGTAGTAGCCGGACAGGGGGCGACGACGAGCAGTACTTC. Combining the CDR3 with reference TRBV19 and TRBJ2-7 gives the whole variable domain DGGITQSPKYLFRKEGQNVTLSCEQNLNHDAMYWYRQDPGQGLRLIYYSQIVNDFQKGDIAEGYSVSREKKESFPLTVTSAQKNPTAFYLCASSSRTGGDDEQYFGPGTRLTVT.

CDR3 residues: CASSPPGRVPGNSPLHF. The CDR3 DNA follows: TGCGCCAGCAGCCCCCCCGGGAGAGTACCCGGTAATTCACCCCTCCACTTT. The gene calls are TRBV4-1 and TRBJ1-6; unclear D gene. The CDR3 sequence is 17 residues long. Germline loops: CDR1 MGHRA, CDR2 YSYEKL. V was trimmed by 4 bases and J by 6 bases, leaving 19 bases between them.

V and J are TRBV5-4 and TRBJ1-1, with 8 bases matching TRBD1. V shed 2 bases and J 5 bases; nucleotides not matched to a gene: 8. Germline CDR1 reads SGHNT; CDR2 reads YYREEE (reference sequence). The CDR3 contains 15 residues. The CDR3 nucleotides read TGTGCCAGCAGCTTCCCAGGACAGGGTTGGACTGAAGCTTTCTTT. Protein sequence: CASSFPGQGWTEAFF.

This chain joins TRBV5-5 and TRBJ1-5; 11 nucleotides align to TRBD1. Germline CDR1 reads SGHKS; CDR2 reads YYEKEE (reference sequence). The CDR3 totals 15 residues. With V trimmed by 4 bases and J by 6 bases, 6 bases remained unmatched. The CDR3 reads CASSARTGGSQPQHF. The CDR3 region has the DNA TGTGCCAGCAGCGCCCGGACAGGGGGCAGTCAGCCCCAGCATTTT.

This clone was counted between two and nine times. The gene calls are TRBV19 and TRBJ2-3, with TRBD2 matching over 11 bases. Trimming took 6 bases from V and 2 from J; bases not matched to a gene: 7. Germline values: CDR1 LNHDA, CDR2 SQIVND (reference sequence). The CDR3 loop spans 16 amino acids. CDR3: CASRLIAGGTTDTQYF. The CDR3 DNA is TGTGCCAGTAGATTAATAGCGGGAGGGACCACAGATACGCAGTATTTT. The full variable domain, completed using reference TRBV19 and TRBJ2-3, is DGGITQSPKYLFRKEGQNVTLSCEQNLNHDAMYWYRQDPGQGLRLIYYSQIVNDFQKGDIAEGYSVSREKKESFPLTVTSAQKNPTAFYLCASRLIAGGTTDTQYFGPGTRLTVL.